The 8 T cell receptor beta chains below all came from one sample that was sequenced in a study of blood T cell repertoires in COVID-19. TCRdb keeps only in-frame clones here, not all; method: immunoSEQ multiplex PCR. The sample shows more than 300,000 clones, about 87% of them seen only once. The sample taken for sequencing was peripheral blood. The receptors stem from a woman aged 25-40 years with COVID-19, enrolled during active disease.

The V call is TRBV2, the J call TRBJ2-7; 7 bases line up with TRBD1. The trim removed 7 bases at V and 4 bases at J, leaving 13 bases unmatched. Germline CDR1 and CDR2: SNHLY and FYNNEI. The CDR3 has 15 amino acids. The DNA of the CDR3 is TGTGCCAGCATTCTCGACAGGGTCCCCGATTACGAGCAGTACGTC. Its protein is CASILDRVPDYEQYV.

The V and J genes are TRBV4-1 and TRBJ1-2; TRBD1 matches 7 bases. CDR1 and CDR2 from the germline V gene are MGHRA and YSYEKL. V shed 5 bases and J 5 bases; nucleotides not matched to a gene: 8. This CDR3 spans 14 amino acids. The CDR3 spells CASSSSGTAYGYTF. The CDR3 region has the DNA TGCGCCAGCAGCAGCTCCGGGACAGCATATGGCTACACCTTC.

This sequence joins TRBV2 and TRBJ1-2, with a tentative D call TRBD1 (6 bases). This CDR3 is 13 amino acids long. V was clipped by 6 bases and J by 2 bases, with 10 bases between them. Germline V gene lookup returns CDR1 SNHLY and CDR2 FYNNEI. The CDR3 here is CASSNTGNYGYTF. CDR3 in DNA: TGTGCCAGCAGCAATACAGGGAACTATGGCTACACCTTC.

Concerning this clone: Other DNA sequences within the sample encode an identical CDR3. CDR3 sequence: CASSQAREAFF. The CDR3 nucleotides are TGTGCCAGCAGCCAAGCCAGGGAAGCTTTCTTT. The J gene is TRBJ1-1, the V gene TRBV3-1 (or the pseudogene TRBV3-2); D remains unclear. CDR1 is LGHDT, CDR2 YNNKEL, per germline (reference sequence). The CDR3 sequence is 11 residues long. The V end was cut by 1 base, the J end by 8 bases, with 5 bases between.

This chain joins TRBV4-2 and TRBJ1-4, with TRBD1 as a possible D gene (6 bases). From germline, CDR1 is LGHNA and CDR2 YNFKEQ. V gave up 0 bases and J gave up 12 bases, with 20 bases separating them. The CDR3 consists of 16 residues. The CDR3 sequence: CASSQDRFDPPGELFF. Here the CDR3 DNA reads TGTGCCAGCAGCCAAGACCGGTTCGACCCGCCAGGGGAACTGTTTTTT.

A word on this clone: The sample contains more than one DNA sequence encoding this CDR3. The rearrangement links TRBV18 to TRBJ2-2, with 8 bases matching TRBD1. CDR1 and CDR2 from the germline V gene are KGHSH and LQKENI. J lost 2 bases, V lost 2 bases, and 1 base had no gene match. The CDR3 is made up of 15 amino acids. The CDR3 region has the DNA TGTGCCAGCTCACCAGGGACAGGAAACACCGGGGAGCTGTTTTTT. Protein sequence: CASSPGTGNTGELFF.

The chain links TRBV3-1 (or the pseudogene TRBV3-2) to TRBJ1-1, with 7 bases lining up with TRBD1. V lost 2 bases and J lost 10; bases outside the gene matches: 4. Per germline, CDR1 LGHDT and CDR2 YNNKEL (reference sequence). This CDR3 is 12 amino acids long. Written as DNA, the CDR3 is TGTGCCAGCAGCCAATTTAGGGGGCGAGCTTTCTTT. This translates into CASSQFRGRAFF.

The chain couples TRBV6-5 to TRBJ1-1; D remains unclear. Trimming took off 5 bases at V and 7 bases at J, with 17 bases between the two ends. The germline V gene has CDR1 MNHEY and CDR2 SVGAGI. The CDR3 is 14 residues long. CDR3 in amino acids: CASSPGNRHSEAFF. The CDR3 DNA follows: TGTGCCAGCAGTCCAGGAAACCGACACAGTGAAGCTTTCTTT.